This entry describes one T cell receptor (beta chain). Patients of the Seattle cohort, enrolled during active infection, were followed longitudinally. This entry belongs to a study of blood T cell repertoires in COVID-19. Study information: Nucleic acid was either cDNA or gDNA, and it came from T cells, B-cell-depleted T cells, or PBMCs.

As processed by the authors: How many nucleated cells were present was estimated from reference gene primer amplification. Using immunoSEQ multiplex PCR, the repertoire was profiled, and TCRdb retains in-frame clones only, with some absent. Clone size and the V and J calls come from that table; the DNA yielded D and trimming. The sample records around 280,000 clones, almost 90% being singletons. The sample comprised peripheral blood. The clonotype comes from a woman under 40 with COVID-19, enrolled during active disease.

CDR3 amino acids: CASSVGTGGYQPQHF. The CDR3 DNA follows: TGTGCCAGCAGTGTTGGGACAGGGGGCTATCAGCCCCAGCATTTT. The chain is built from TRBV2 and TRBJ1-5, with 12 bases that match TRBD1. The V segment lost 4 bases and the J segment 5 bases; nucleotides outside the gene matches: 3. The germline V gene encodes CDR1 SNHLY and CDR2 FYNNEI. CDR3 length equals 15 residues.